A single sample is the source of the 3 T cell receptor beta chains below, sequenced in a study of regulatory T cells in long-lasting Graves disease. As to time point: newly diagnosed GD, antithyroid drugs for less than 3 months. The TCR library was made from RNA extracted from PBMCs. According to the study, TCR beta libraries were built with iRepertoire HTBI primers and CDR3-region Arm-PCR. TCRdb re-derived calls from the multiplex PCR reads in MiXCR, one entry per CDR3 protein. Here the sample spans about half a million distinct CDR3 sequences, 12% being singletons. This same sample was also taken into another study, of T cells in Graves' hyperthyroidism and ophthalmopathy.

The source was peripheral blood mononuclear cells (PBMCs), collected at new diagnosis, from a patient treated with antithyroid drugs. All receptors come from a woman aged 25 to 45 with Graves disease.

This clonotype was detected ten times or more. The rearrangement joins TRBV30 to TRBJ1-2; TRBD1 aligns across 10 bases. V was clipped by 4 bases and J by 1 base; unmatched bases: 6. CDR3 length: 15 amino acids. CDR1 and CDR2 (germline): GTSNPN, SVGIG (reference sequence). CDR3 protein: CAWIPDRGVNYGYTF. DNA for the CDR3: TGTGCCTGGATTCCGGACAGGGGGGTTAACTATGGCTACACCTTC. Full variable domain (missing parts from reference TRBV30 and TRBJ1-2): SQTIHQWPATLVQPVGSPLSLECTVEGTSNPNLYWYRQAAGRGLQLLFYSVGIGQISSEVPQNLSASRPQDRQFILSSKKLLLSDSGFYLCAWIPDRGVNYGYTFGSGTRLTVV.

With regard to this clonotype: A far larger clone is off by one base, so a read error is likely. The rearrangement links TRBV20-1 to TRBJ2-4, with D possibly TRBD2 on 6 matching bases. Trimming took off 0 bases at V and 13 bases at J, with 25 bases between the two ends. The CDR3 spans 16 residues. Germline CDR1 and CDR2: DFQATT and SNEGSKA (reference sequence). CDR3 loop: CSARDSARGSSNEQYF. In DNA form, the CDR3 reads TGCAGTGCTAGAGATTCCGCCCGGGGGTCAAGCAATGAGCAGTACTTC.

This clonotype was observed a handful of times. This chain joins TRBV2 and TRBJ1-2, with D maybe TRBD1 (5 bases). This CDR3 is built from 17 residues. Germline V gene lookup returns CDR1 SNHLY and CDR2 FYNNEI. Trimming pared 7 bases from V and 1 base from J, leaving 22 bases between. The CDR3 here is CASKLLLSDSHNYGYTF. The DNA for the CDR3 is TGTGCCAGCAAACTTCTGCTGTCCGACAGTCATAACTATGGCTACACCTTC.